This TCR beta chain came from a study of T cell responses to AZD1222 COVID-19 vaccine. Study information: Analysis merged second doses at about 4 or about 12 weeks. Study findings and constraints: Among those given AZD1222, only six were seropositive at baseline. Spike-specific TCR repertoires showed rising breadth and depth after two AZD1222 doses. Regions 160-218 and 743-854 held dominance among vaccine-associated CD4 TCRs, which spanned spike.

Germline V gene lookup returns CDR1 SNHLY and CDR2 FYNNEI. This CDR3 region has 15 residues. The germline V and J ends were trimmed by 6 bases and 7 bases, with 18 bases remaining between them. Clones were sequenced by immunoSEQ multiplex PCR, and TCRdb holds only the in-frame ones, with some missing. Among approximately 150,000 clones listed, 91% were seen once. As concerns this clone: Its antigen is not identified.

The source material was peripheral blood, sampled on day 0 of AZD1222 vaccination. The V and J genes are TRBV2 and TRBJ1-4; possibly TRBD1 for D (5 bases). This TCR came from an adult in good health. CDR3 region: CASSAARGGSEKLFF. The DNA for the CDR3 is TGTGCCAGCAGCGCCGCTCGTGGGGGAAGTGAAAAACTGTTTTTT.